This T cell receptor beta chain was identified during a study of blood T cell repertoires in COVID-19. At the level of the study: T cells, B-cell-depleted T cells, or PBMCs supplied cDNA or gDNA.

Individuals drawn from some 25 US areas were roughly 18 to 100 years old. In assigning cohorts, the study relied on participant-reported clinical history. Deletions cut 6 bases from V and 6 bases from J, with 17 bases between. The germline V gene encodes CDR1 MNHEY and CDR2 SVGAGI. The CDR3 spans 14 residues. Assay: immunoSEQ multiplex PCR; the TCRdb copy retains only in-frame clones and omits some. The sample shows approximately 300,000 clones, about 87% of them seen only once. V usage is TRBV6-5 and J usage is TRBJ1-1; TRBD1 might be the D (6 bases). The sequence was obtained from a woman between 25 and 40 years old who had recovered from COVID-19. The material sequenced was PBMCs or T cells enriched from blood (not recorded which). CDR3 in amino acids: CASSRSGHYPEAFF. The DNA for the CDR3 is TGTGCCAGCAGCCGCTCGGGACATTATCCTGAAGCTTTCTTT.